This T cell receptor (beta chain) came from a study of vaccination and CD4 T cells after COVID-19. The Oncomine TCR Beta short-read assay sequenced DNA from cultured CD4+ T cells. TCRdb reprocessed the PCR reads with MiXCR, giving one entry per CDR3 protein. This sample has 15,000 to 20,000 distinct CDR3 sequences, with 45% to 60% found just once. Documented treatment: approximately 9-day PBMC culture with coronavirus spike peptide pools or control peptides (ViraFEST assay). In regard to this clonotype: The target antigen is unknown.

The CDR3 covers 14 residues. The clonotype was recovered from a human donor who had recovered from COVID-19. The source was CD4+ T cells from blood, cultured in vitro, collected after SARS-CoV-2 vaccination. The chain recombines TRBV12-1 with TRBJ1-5; TRBD1, the table's D call, was not compared with the DNA. TRBV12-1 is assigned pseudogene status. CDR3 DNA: TGTGCCAGCAGCTTTCGGGGGGGCAATCAGCCCCAGCATTTT. It is translated as CASSFRGGNQPQHF.